The 21 T cell receptor beta chains reported below all come from one sample, sequenced in a study of Graves' ophthalmopathy and Graves' hyperthyroidism. The authors amplified TCR beta CDR3 regions, and they did so from RNA transcripts for repertoire sequencing. An opening RT-PCR round employed HTBI primers and preceded a second-round multiplex PCR. TCRdb redid the calling of the multiplex PCR reads with MiXCR, one entry per CDR3 protein. Of about 500,000 distinct CDR3 sequences listed, over 13% were seen once; the top ten hold about a tenth. Sequencing was performed on blood. These receptors originate from a woman aged 25 to 39 with Graves' ophthalmopathy.

This clonotype was counted ten times or more. The chain employs TRBV6-1 and TRBJ1-2; TRBD1 might be the D (5 bases). Trimming took off 7 bases at V and 7 bases at J, with 19 bases between the two ends. Per the germline V gene, CDR1 is MNHNS and CDR2 is SASEGT. The CDR3 length is 14 residues. CDR3 residues: CASNQSLTEGGYTF. The CDR3 DNA reads TGTGCCAGCAACCAATCACTGACAGAGGGTGGCTACACCTTC.

In its sample, this clonotype was seen many times. V and J are TRBV12-3 or TRBV12-4 and TRBJ2-7; D is undetermined. The CDR3 sequence is 16 residues long. Trimming stripped 6 bases from V and 4 bases from J, with 22 bases between. As DNA, the CDR3 is TGTGCCAGCAGCCGAGTTTCAAAAAAAAGTGGGTACGAGCAGTACTTC. It translates to CASSRVSKKSGYEQYF.

The rearrangement joins TRBV12-3 or TRBV12-4 to TRBJ2-7, with 11 bases that match TRBD1. This CDR3 contains 13 residues. The ends lost 6 bases at V and 6 bases at J; junction bases unmatched: 4. CDR3 region: CASSWGQGGEQYF. The CDR3 region has the DNA TGTGCCAGCAGCTGGGGACAGGGGGGCGAGCAGTACTTC.

This clonotype was seen only a few times. The V call is TRBV9, the J call TRBJ2-5; 13 nucleotides line up with TRBD2. The CDR3 is 17 amino acids. Germline loops: CDR1 SGDLS, CDR2 YYNGEE. Germline trimming cut 0 bases from V and 2 bases from J; bases unmatched to any gene: 4. This CDR3 is CASSVGTSGGRQETQYF. The DNA for the CDR3 is TGTGCCAGCAGCGTAGGGACTAGCGGGGGTCGGCAAGAGACCCAGTACTTC.

This clonotype was recorded at least ten times. The chain links TRBV2 to TRBJ1-1, with a weak D call TRBD1 (5 bases). Trimming removed 6 bases from V and 1 base from J, with 9 bases in between. From germline, CDR1 is SNHLY and CDR2 FYNNEI. CDR3 size: 13 residues. DNA for the CDR3: TGTGCCAGCAGCCGACAGACGAACACTGAAGCTTTCTTT. It is translated as CASSRQTNTEAFF.

Ten or more counts support this clonotype. The V and J genes are TRBV9 and TRBJ1-1; D unresolved. The germline V gene encodes CDR1 SGDLS and CDR2 YYNGEE. This CDR3 contains 14 residues. Trimming took off 0 bases at V and 8 bases at J, with 14 bases between the two ends. The CDR3: CASSVGGDSVEAFF. CDR3 DNA sequence: TGTGCCAGCAGCGTAGGAGGAGACTCGGTAGAAGCTTTCTTT.

Ten or more counts support this clonotype. This chain links TRBV28 with TRBJ1-1, with 7 nucleotides matching TRBD1. Germline CDR1 and CDR2: MDHEN and SYDVKM. The CDR3 has 15 residues. J was trimmed by 3 bases and V by 4 bases; bases with no gene match: 8. The CDR3 loop reads CASSSGTETYTEAFF. Here the CDR3 DNA reads TGTGCCAGCAGTTCCGGGACAGAAACTTACACTGAAGCTTTCTTT. Drawing the rest from reference TRBV28 and TRBJ1-1, the complete variable domain is DVKVTQSSRYLVKRTGEKVFLECVQDMDHENMFWYRQDPGLGLRLIYFSYDVKMKEKGDIPEGYSVSREKKERFSLILESASTNQTSMYLCASSSGTETYTEAFFGQGTRLTVV.

In this sample, this clonotype turned up many times. The chain links TRBV12-3 or TRBV12-4 to TRBJ1-1, with D possibly TRBD1 on 5 matching bases. The germline V and J ends were trimmed by 6 bases and 11 bases, with 16 bases remaining between them. The CDR3 is 12 amino acids. The CDR3 coding sequence is TGTGCCAGCAGGGGGGACCGCCTGGAGGCTTTCTTT. This translates into CASRGDRLEAFF.

This clonotype was seen repeatedly, ten times or more. The chain links TRBV9 to TRBJ1-6; possibly TRBD1 for D (6 bases). The CDR3 length is 14 residues. The germline CDR1 and CDR2 sequences are SGDLS and YYNGEE. Trimming took 1 base from V and 8 from J, leaving 10 bases between them. The CDR3: CASSVTDSYSPLHF. DNA for the CDR3: TGTGCCAGCAGCGTAACGGACAGCTATTCACCCCTCCACTTT.

At least ten counts were recorded for this clonotype. This chain links TRBV5-6 with TRBJ2-2, with 8 bases that match TRBD2. Looked up from germline, CDR1 is SGHDT and CDR2 is YYEEEE. J was trimmed by 3 bases and V by 2 bases; bases with no gene match: 6. There are 16 residues in the CDR3. The chain's CDR3 is CASSFGGGQDTGELFF. CDR3 bases: TGTGCCAGCAGCTTCGGCGGGGGGCAGGACACCGGGGAGCTGTTTTTT.

The table lists this clonotype with many counts. The chain recombines TRBV2 with TRBJ2-7; TRBD2 matches at 8 bases. Trimming cost V 5 bases and J 0 bases; bases outside gene matches: 12. Per the germline V gene, CDR1 is SNHLY and CDR2 is FYNNEI. The CDR3 is made up of 17 amino acids. The CDR3 spells CASSTSGRGWSSYEQYF. The CDR3, as DNA: TGTGCCAGCAGTACCAGCGGGAGAGGCTGGAGCTCCTACGAGCAGTACTTC. The full variable domain, in which reference TRBV2 and TRBJ2-7 provide the parts outside the CDR3, is EPEVTQTPSHQVTQMGQEVILRCVPISNHLYFYWYRQILGQKVEFLVSFYNNEISEKSEIFDDQFSVERPDGSNFTLKIRSTKLEDSAMYFCASSTSGRGWSSYEQYFGPGTRLTVT.

This clonotype was observed many times. The CDR3 loop is CAWSSGVKETQYF. In DNA form, the CDR3 reads TGTGCCTGGAGTTCGGGAGTAAAAGAGACCCAGTACTTC. The chain is built from TRBV30 and TRBJ2-5; TRBD2 is a possible D gene (6 bases). From germline, CDR1 is GTSNPN and CDR2 SVGIG (reference sequence). The CDR3 length is 13 residues. V was trimmed by 2 bases and J by 3 bases, leaving 10 bases between them.

This clonotype was found many times. The chain combines TRBV4-1 with TRBJ2-5, with 9 bases fitting TRBD2. The germline V gene has CDR1 MGHRA and CDR2 YSYEKL. Germline trimming cut 1 base from V and 5 bases from J; bases unmatched to any gene: 11. The CDR3 is made up of 17 amino acids. CDR3 bases: TGCGCCAGCAGCCAAGTCTATGGCGGGGGGGCCGAGGAGACCCAGTACTTC. This codes for CASSQVYGGGAEETQYF.

Many counts were recorded for this clonotype. J is TRBJ1-1 and V is TRBV3-1; no clear D gene. Germline V CDR1 and CDR2: LGHDT, YNNKEL (reference sequence). The CDR3 runs to 13 residues. Trimming removed 1 base at V and 4 bases at J, with 7 bases between. The CDR3 DNA reads as TGTGCCAGCAGCCAAGGAGGGATCACTGAAGCTTTCTTT. Translated: CASSQGGITEAFF.

In its sample, this clonotype was seen many times. The chain recombines TRBV6-5 with TRBJ2-7; D gene unclear. The CDR3 is 13 amino acids. Germline V gene lookup returns CDR1 MNHEY and CDR2 SVGAGI. Trimming cost V 2 bases and J 7 bases, with 12 bases left between them. The CDR3 reads CASSYGYDWEQYF. DNA for the CDR3: TGTGCCAGCAGTTACGGCTACGATTGGGAGCAGTACTTC.

This clonotype occurred many times. The V gene is TRBV7-8, the J gene TRBJ2-5; D is uncertain. The CDR3 has 15 amino acids. Germline V gene data show CDR1 as SGHVS and CDR2 as FQNEAQ. The V gene lost 5 bases and the J gene lost 2 bases, with 15 bases spanning the gap. This CDR3 is CASSEREVGQETQYF. CDR3 DNA sequence: TGTGCCAGCAGCGAGAGAGAAGTTGGACAAGAGACCCAGTACTTC.

This clonotype showed up many times. V is TRBV5-1 and J is TRBJ2-7; 8 bases are a match to TRBD1. CDR1 and CDR2 from the germline V gene are SGHRS and YFSETQ. V was pared by 0 bases and J by 3 bases, with 5 bases of the junction left unmatched. CDR3 length: 15 residues. The CDR3 loop is CASSLAGQGNYEQYF. The CDR3 region has the DNA TGCGCCAGCAGCTTGGCTGGACAGGGAAACTACGAGCAGTACTTC.

This clonotype was seen many times. The chain couples TRBV28 to TRBJ2-7; 9 bases match TRBD1. Unmatched junction bases numbered 2, after V lost 6 bases and J lost 2 bases. CDR3 length: 13 residues. CDR1 is MDHEN, CDR2 SYDVKM, per germline. CDR3 protein: CASRRQGAYEQYF. In nucleotides, the CDR3 is TGTGCCAGCAGGAGACAGGGGGCCTACGAGCAGTACTTC.

This clonotype occurred many times. The chain joins TRBV6-1 to TRBJ2-5, with 11 bases fitting TRBD2. The V gene end was trimmed by 7 bases and the J gene end by 1 base; junction bases not matched to a gene: 8. Germline V lookup: CDR1 MNHNS, CDR2 SASEGT. The CDR3 is 16 amino acids. CDR3 residues: CASNPLAGDFQETQYF. The CDR3 coding sequence is TGTGCCAGCAATCCACTAGCGGGGGACTTCCAAGAGACCCAGTACTTC.

This clonotype was observed many times. This chain links TRBV29-1 with TRBJ2-7; TRBD1 matches at 8 bases. This CDR3 has 13 amino acids. The germline V gene has CDR1 SQVTM and CDR2 ANQGSEA. Trimming removed 7 bases from V and 6 bases from J; junction bases left unmatched: 11. CDR3 sequence (DNA): TGCAGCGCCGTCGGACAGGGAAGAGTCGAGCAGTACTTC. It is translated as CSAVGQGRVEQYF.

This chain joins TRBV28 and TRBJ2-7; TRBD2 matches at 9 bases. The CDR3 is made up of 16 amino acids. The ends lost 6 bases at V and 4 bases at J; junction bases unmatched: 13. Germline lookup yields CDR1 MDHEN and CDR2 SYDVKM. CDR3 loop: CASSPSGGRAQYEQYF. The CDR3 coding sequence is TGTGCCAGCAGCCCCAGCGGCGGGAGGGCTCAATACGAGCAGTACTTC.